Presented here are 13 T cell receptor beta chains from one specimen sequenced in a study of cytomegalovirus exposure and HLA in healthy donors. PCR amplification relied on 60 Vbeta primers (plus 13 Jbeta primers). Method: immunoSEQ multiplex PCR; TCRdb's copy keeps in-frame clones and lacks some. This table has roughly 120,000 clones, 75% to 85% appearing once. Sequencing used PBMCs. All receptors come from a woman aged 18-29 years in good health and CMV-seropositive.

In the case of this clone: The junction does not match germline at one end; this may be a read error. The gene calls are TRBV14 and TRBJ2-6, with D possibly TRBD2 on 7 matching bases. The CDR3 covers 14 residues. Per the germline V gene, CDR1 is SGHDN and CDR2 is FVKESK. The CDR3 loop reads CASTQGGGSNVLTF. The CDR3 bases are TGTGCCAGCACCCAAGGGGGGGGTTCCAACGTCCTGACTTTC.

This clone came up a few times. J is TRBJ1-5 and V is TRBV19; D not resolved. Germline CDR1 reads LNHDA; CDR2 reads SQIVND (reference sequence). V shed 5 bases and J shed 6 bases, with 14 bases lying between them. CDR3 length equals 14 residues. The CDR3 spells CASSAGGMGQPQHF. For the CDR3, the DNA is TGTGCCAGTAGTGCGGGAGGGATGGGTCAGCCCCAGCATTTT.

The CDR3 nucleotides read TGCGCCAGCAGAAACCGGGGGGGCCGGGATACGCAGTATTTT. This encodes CASRNRGGRDTQYF. V and J are TRBV4-1 and TRBJ2-3; TRBD2 aligns across 8 bases. Germline CDR1 is MGHRA and CDR2 is YSYEKL. Unmatched junction bases numbered 8, after V lost 6 bases and J lost 6 bases. This CDR3 has 14 residues.

This chain links TRBV11-2 with TRBJ2-7, with 7 bases matching TRBD2. V shed 1 base and J 4 bases; nucleotides not matched to a gene: 16. The CDR3 totals 18 residues. The germline gives CDR1 SGHAT, CDR2 FQNNGV. CDR3 residues: CASSLVLQRGPKVYEQYF. In DNA, the CDR3 is TGTGCCAGCAGCTTAGTACTCCAGCGGGGCCCCAAAGTATACGAGCAGTACTTC. Using reference TRBV11-2 and TRBJ2-7 for the parts outside the CDR3, the full variable domain is EAGVAQSPRYKIIEKRQSVAFWCNPISGHATLYWYQQILGQGPKLLIQFQNNGVVDDSQLPKDRFSAERLKGVDSTLKIQPAKLEDSAVYLCASSLVLQRGPKVYEQYFGPGTRLTVT.

The chain is built from TRBV7-9 and TRBJ2-3; a possible D gene is TRBD2 (6 bases). CDR3 length: 16 residues. The germline V gene encodes CDR1 SEHNR and CDR2 FQNEAQ (reference sequence). Trimming cost V 1 base and J 6 bases, with 17 bases left between them. The CDR3 DNA follows: TGTGCCAGCAGCTTAGTTCGCGGGGCTTACGGGGATACGCAGTATTTT. It is translated as CASSLVRGAYGDTQYF.

The chain uses TRBV25-1 and TRBJ2-5, with D unclear. This CDR3 spans 15 amino acids. The germline V gene has CDR1 MGHDK and CDR2 SYGVNS. V lost 4 bases to trimming and J lost 5 bases, with 17 bases between them. The CDR3 DNA is TGTGCCAGCAGTGCCCCCCGGTCGCCCAGGGAGACCCAGTACTTC. Protein sequence: CASSAPRSPRETQYF.

The genes are TRBV6-5 and TRBJ2-6; tentatively, D is TRBD1 (6 bases). There are 15 residues in the CDR3. Trimming removed 8 bases at V and 1 base at J, with 12 bases between. Germline V CDR1 and CDR2: MNHEY, SVGAGI. In nucleotides, the CDR3 is TGTGCCAGCCGGTCGACAGGTTCTGGGGCCAACGTCCTGACTTTC. Its translation: CASRSTGSGANVLTF.

About this clone itself: The junction shows a germline mismatch at one end, possibly a read error. The chain joins TRBV7-9 to TRBJ1-2, with TRBD1 as a possible D gene (6 bases). Per germline, CDR1 SEHNR and CDR2 FQNEAQ (reference sequence). CDR3 length: 12 amino acids. DNA for the CDR3: TGTTCCAGCAGCTTAGGACAGACCGGCTACACCTTC. Translating gives CSSSLGQTGYTF.

This sequence joins TRBV7-9 and TRBJ1-1; D is undetermined. The CDR3 spans 14 residues. V lost 3 bases, J lost 1 base, and 9 bases lay in between. From germline, CDR1 is SEHNR and CDR2 FQNEAQ (reference sequence). The CDR3 DNA reads as TGTGCCAGCAGCTTTTCCGGTGGGAACACTGAAGCTTTCTTT. The encoded protein is CASSFSGGNTEAFF.

The chain joins TRBV5-4 to TRBJ2-2, with TRBD1 matching over 7 bases. CDR1 and CDR2 from the germline V gene are SGHNT and YYREEE (reference sequence). This CDR3 is 15 amino acids long. V trimming: 2 bases; J trimming: 6 bases; junction bases outside the gene matches: 7. CDR3 bases: TGTGCCAGCAGCTTCCGCGACAGGGCCCCCGGGGAGCTGTTTTTT. Residues: CASSFRDRAPGELFF.

The V and J genes are TRBV6-5 and TRBJ1-1; unclear D gene. Trimming removed 4 bases at V and 7 bases at J, with 13 bases between. Germline lookup yields CDR1 MNHEY and CDR2 SVGAGI. The CDR3 totals 13 residues. The CDR3 DNA sequence: TGTGCCAGCAGTTCAAACCTGCGGGGTGAAGCTTTCTTT. Amino acids: CASSSNLRGEAFF.

The genes are TRBV6-5 and TRBJ2-2; TRBD1 matches 8 bases. The CDR3 has 14 amino acids. CDR1 and CDR2 (germline): MNHEY, SVGAGI. Trimming at V came to 6 bases and at J to 0 bases, leaving 0 bases not matched to a gene. CDR3 sequence reads: CASRQGANTGELFF. The CDR3, as DNA: TGTGCCAGCAGACAGGGGGCGAACACCGGGGAGCTGTTTTTT.

This clone came up once. The gene calls are TRBV5-6 and TRBJ2-3, with D unclear. There are 11 residues in the CDR3. From germline, CDR1 is SGHDT and CDR2 YYEEEE. Trimming took off 4 bases at V and 6 bases at J, with 6 bases between the two ends. In nucleotides, the CDR3 is TGTGCCAGCAGCCTAGGTGATACGCAGTATTTT. This encodes CASSLGDTQYF.